This T cell receptor (beta chain) emerged from a study of cytomegalovirus exposure and HLA in healthy donors. CDR1 is PRHDT and CDR2 is FYEKMQ in the germline V gene (reference sequence). Trimming stripped 2 bases from V and 2 bases from J, with 13 bases between. The CDR3 covers 16 residues. Clones were read by immunoSEQ multiplex PCR, and TCRdb kept only the in-frame ones, dropping some. The table shows over 110,000 clones, with around 90% occurring only once. The study, taken as a whole, reports: Diagnosis of cytomegalovirus status made by the classifier reportedly showed high specificity and sensitivity. Altogether, 150 or so TCR beta chains were recorded as cytomegalovirus-associated.

A remark on this clone: Its cognate antigen is unknown.

The V call is TRBV13, the J call TRBJ1-5; possibly TRBD1 for D (6 bases). The sequence derives from a man aged 18 to 30 in good health and CMV-seropositive. The specimen was PBMCs. The CDR3 sequence is CASSLYGEGGNQPQHF. Here the CDR3 DNA reads TGTGCCAGCAGCTTATACGGGGAGGGGGGCAATCAGCCCCAGCATTTT.